This TCR beta chain was sequenced in a study of cytomegalovirus exposure and HLA in healthy donors. Study-wide points: Per published reports, the classifier diagnosed cytomegalovirus status with high specificity and sensitivity. Later work associated fewer than 20,000 TCR beta sequences with HLA alleles at 0.05 false discovery rate.

Looked up from germline, CDR1 is MNHNS and CDR2 is SASEGT. The V and J ends lost 3 bases and 4 bases, in that order; junction bases with no gene match: 8. The CDR3 consists of 16 residues. With respect to this clone: Its antigen is undetermined.

This PCR relied on a set of 60 Vbeta primers and 13 Jbeta primers. Sequenced by immunoSEQ multiplex PCR; TCRdb stores in-frame clones only, minus some. Of 65,000 to 75,000 clones in the sample, 65% to 70% were seen once. Sample: PBMCs. The sequence came from a woman aged 25-40 years in good health and CMV-seronegative. V gene TRBV6-1 combines with J gene TRBJ1-2, with 10 nucleotides matching TRBD1. The CDR3 coding sequence is TGTGCCAGCAGTGATGTCGAGACAGGGGGCCTCTATGGCTACACCTTC. Its translation is CASSDVETGGLYGYTF.